The source of this T cell receptor (beta chain) is a study of T cell changes during pregnancy in multiple sclerosis. Generated by immunoSEQ multiplex PCR, the TCRdb table keeps only in-frame clones and is missing some. The sample includes approximately 83,000 clones, around 93% seen only once; the top ten take less than 2.5%. V lost 4 bases to trimming and J lost 3 bases; unmatched junction nucleotides: 5. The germline CDR1 and CDR2 sequences are SGHDN and FVKESK. This CDR3 contains 14 residues. The rearrangement links TRBV14 to TRBJ2-7, with 8 nucleotides matching TRBD1. The sample consisted of peripheral blood, taken in the third trimester of pregnancy. This TCR derives from a female donor with multiple sclerosis, enrolled in a pregnancy study. The chain's CDR3 is CASSPDRASYEQYF. CDR3 DNA sequence: TGTGCCAGCAGCCCGGACAGGGCAAGCTACGAGCAGTACTTC. The entire variable domain, with the rest obtained from reference TRBV14 and TRBJ2-7, is as follows: EAGVTQFPSHSVIEKGQTVTLRCDPISGHDNLYWYRRVMGKEIKFLLHFVKESKQDESGMPNNRFLAERTGGTYSTLKVQPAELEDSGVYFCASSPDRASYEQYFGPGTRLTVT.